This entry concerns a single TCR beta chain. Its antigen remains unidentified. A junction boundary mismatches the germline segment, possibly from a read error. The EasySep Human CD8+ T Cell Enrichment Kit was used on day 10 to isolate CD8+ T cells from every culture. This specimen comes from a study of CD8 T cell repertoires and HIV-1 epitope variants (dated by TCRdb to the early 2020s). General notes on the study: T cells were stimulated in separate culture wells with each of twenty-five peptides representing autologous and known Gag and Nef epitope variants. T cells were enriched using the EasySep Human T Cell Enrichment Kit and were co-cultured with equal numbers of autologous T cell-negative cells serving as antigen-presenting cells. The epitopes tested covered three Gag epitope families plus Nef HW9 and YT9. A 1M T cell aliquot was kept as an uncultured baseline condition, separate from the roughly 87 T cell cultures. Control conditions included a CMV, EBV and flu peptide pool, the Ebola AY9 epitope as negative control, and a no-peptide well. For over nine days the cultures were kept in IMDM with gentamicin, and on days 3 and 7 half of the media was changed with IL-2, IL-7 and IL-15 added. A total of 83 T cell cultures were run, with each culture condition done in triplicate except for one peptide, which was done in duplicate. What the work shows at the level of the full study, not this receptor alone: Of the nine antigen-specific TCR beta clonotypes identified, roughly six appeared cross-reactive for autologous or known escape epitope variants. The Nef KF9 family was recognized by five clonotypes and the HW9 family by one, and no responses to the TAALDMSHF plasma variant were observed. The assay identified only TCR beta chains and indicated proliferation in response to antigen, without indicating T cell function or cytokine profile.

Sequencing of TCR beta CDR3 regions was done on the immunoSEQ platform at survey depth. The QIAamp DNA micro kit was used to extract genomic DNA from every cultured and uncultured CD8+ T cell population. In the source study's methods: Samples with under 5,000 productive reads were excluded, and this exclusion removed about 7% of the roughly 80 HIV peptide-stimulated cultures. Sequences were trimmed to CDR3 by a MANAFEST web app, and nonproductive sequences, CDR3s under 5 amino acids, and sequences not starting with C or ending with F/W were removed. Clonotypes were classified as antigen-specific only if expansion was observed in at least 2 of 3 replicates versus the no-peptide control at FDR 0.01, only within one epitope family. A frequency at least fivefold higher than in wells stimulated with peptides from other epitope families was additionally required for specific clonotypes. In TCRdb, the immuneACCESS table is reduced to in-frame sequences with V and J assigned. These tables do not hold every clone; where another copy was compared, an unresolved V gene accounts for under half, and the others remain unexplained. V, J and clone size were drawn from that table, and D and trimming were deduced from the DNA. Present in this sample are about 5,400 clones, approximately 65% of which were seen just once. In total, the top ten clones hold more than 35% of the sample.

The receptor's source is a male donor with HIV. Sequenced: cultured CD8+ T cells derived from PBMCs.

CDR3 reads: CAGSVSGGMDEQYF. The DNA reads TGTGCCGGCAGCGTGTCAGGGGGGATGGACGAGCAGTACTTC. This receptor chain uses TRBV9 and TRBJ2-7; 7 matching bases give a weak D call of TRBD1. The CDR3 runs 14 residues from the cysteine to the phenylalanine. Just CDR3 DNA is preserved here, 42 bases in frame from base 1. As encoded in the germline V gene, CDR1 is SGDLS while CDR2 is YYNGEE.